This T cell receptor (beta chain) comes out of a study of T cells in Graves' hyperthyroidism and ophthalmopathy (dated by TCRdb to the late 2010s). In terms of the full investigation: Peripheral blood was collected at initial diagnosis, before any treatment. Once sampling was done, hyperthyroidism patients were given methimazole at a starting dose of 30 mg daily, whereas ophthalmopathy patients were given high-dose intravenous methylprednisolone. Prospective prediction of ophthalmopathy was tested in an independent validation cohort consisting of some 20 hyperthyroidism patients and over 15 patients who later progressed to ophthalmopathy. TCR Vbeta CDR3 sequencing of 120 to 150 peripheral blood samples (fewer than 45 ophthalmopathy, over 70 hyperthyroidism and roughly 17 progressor patients) is reported in the paper. The 90 to 100 discovery patients were randomly divided into training and test sets at a 7:3 ratio. Thyroid tissue and blood T-cell repertoires from more than five Graves' hyperthyroidism patients were also compared in the study. To identify TCR V-J signatures that set the groups apart, the researchers used a discovery cohort of 90 to 100 patients, made up of 43 with Graves' ophthalmopathy and some 56 with stable Graves' hyperthyroidism.

The TCR beta CDR3 regions were amplified from the RNA transcripts. For the first round of RT-PCR on the TCR CDR3, the HTBI primer set was used together with the Qiagen OneStep RT-PCR kit. Libraries were constructed in a second round of multiplex PCR, after which size selection and purification were performed. Sequencing of the libraries was done on an Illumina HiSeq2000 using paired-end 100 bp reads. In the authors' own workflow: SOAPnuke was used to process the raw data, throwing out any read that contained adapters or uncalled bases, had a mean Phred below 15, or lacked an exact constant-primer or identifier match. COPE v1.2.5 was used to merge the high-quality paired reads, and each unique nucleotide sequence was defined as a clonotype. MiTCR v1.1 was used to align the clonotypes against IMGT TRBV, TRBD and TRBJ reference segments. The analysis included only V-J combinations with a frequency above 0.0001, which together covered around 99% of the repertoires. The TCS score was defined as F50 (clonal expansion) divided by E x V (chaos), with BLOSUM62-based TCRdist calculated between CDR3 peptides within each V-J. Welch's t-statistics and random forest reduced around 550 V-J features to 13, which were used in a naive Bayes classifier (R e1071). Clones were called with MiXCR by TCRdb after fastp trimmed the public reads at Q25, and only in-frame beta chains were retained. Each record represents a unique CDR3 protein, reported with the most common genes and DNA among its rows. The V and J calls and clone size are TCRdb's, not the authors'. This sample lists some 500,000 distinct CDR3 sequences; approximately 15% were detected once. The ten largest clones take up around 17% of the sample.

The CDR3 measures 12 amino acids from cysteine to phenylalanine. Just CDR3 DNA is preserved here, 36 bases in frame from base 1. The V end loses 4 bases and the J end loses 4 bases, and a stretch of 7 bases separates them. The paper's findings and limits, for the study overall: Sample size was not statistically predetermined, and investigators were not blinded to group allocation. Ophthalmopathy was separated from stable hyperthyroidism by a 13 V-J signature model, with approximately 90% sensitivity and 81% to 83% specificity obtained in cross-validation and 80%/75% obtained in testing. Most expanded thyroid clonotypes (frequency above 0.001) were also detected in blood, a finding suggesting that blood repertoires may reflect thyroid immune responses. In validation, the model predicted progression to ophthalmopathy a median of about 6.5 months before onset, with roughly 68% sensitivity and just under 75% specificity.

Stable Graves' hyperthyroidism was defined as the absence of progression to ophthalmopathy over 18 months of follow-up. Hyperthyroidism patients were aged 18 to 65 years and newly diagnosed, with disease duration of less than 2 months. The study excluded patients with uncontrolled infections, other autoimmune diseases, pregnancy or lactation. Diagnoses were established on the basis of clinical symptoms, serum thyroxine and TRAb, thyroid ultrasound, and orbital computed tomography. PBMCs were separated from 8 to 10 ml of fresh peripheral blood using Ficoll-Paque density gradient centrifugation. Total RNA was extracted with Trizol reagent, and quality was checked on an Agilent 2100 Bioanalyzer. In this sample, this clonotype turned up many times. Its target antigen remains unknown. Base qualities are not at hand, and no much larger clone is one base apart.

This clonotype was sampled from a young woman with Graves' hyperthyroidism. The sequence joins TRBV12-3 or TRBV12-4 to TRBJ2-5, with the D segment identity uncertain. Sequences were obtained from blood. The bases are TGTGCCAGCAGTTCACAGATAGAGACCCAGTACTTC. It is translated as CASSSQIETQYF.